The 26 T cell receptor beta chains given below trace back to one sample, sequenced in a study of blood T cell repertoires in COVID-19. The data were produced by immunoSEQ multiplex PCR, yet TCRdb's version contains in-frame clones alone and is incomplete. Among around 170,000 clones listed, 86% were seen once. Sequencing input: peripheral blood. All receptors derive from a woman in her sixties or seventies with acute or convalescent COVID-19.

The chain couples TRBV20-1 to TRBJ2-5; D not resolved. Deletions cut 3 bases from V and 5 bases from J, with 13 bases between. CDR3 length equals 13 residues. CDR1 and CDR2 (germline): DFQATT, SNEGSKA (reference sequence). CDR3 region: CSASNAGLETQYF. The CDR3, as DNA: TGCAGTGCTAGTAATGCCGGGTTGGAGACCCAGTACTTC.

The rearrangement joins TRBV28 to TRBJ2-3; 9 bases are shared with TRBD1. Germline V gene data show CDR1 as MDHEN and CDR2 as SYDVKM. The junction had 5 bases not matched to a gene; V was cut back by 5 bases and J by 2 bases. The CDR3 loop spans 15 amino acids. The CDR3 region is CASSRQGGYTDTQYF. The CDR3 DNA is TGTGCCAGCAGTAGACAGGGGGGGTACACAGATACGCAGTATTTT.

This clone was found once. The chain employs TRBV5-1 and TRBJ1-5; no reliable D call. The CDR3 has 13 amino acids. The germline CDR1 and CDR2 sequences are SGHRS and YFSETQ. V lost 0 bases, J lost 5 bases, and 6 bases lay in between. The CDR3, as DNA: TGCGCCAGCAGCTTGGACCGGGATCAGCCCCAGCATTTT. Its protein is CASSLDRDQPQHF.

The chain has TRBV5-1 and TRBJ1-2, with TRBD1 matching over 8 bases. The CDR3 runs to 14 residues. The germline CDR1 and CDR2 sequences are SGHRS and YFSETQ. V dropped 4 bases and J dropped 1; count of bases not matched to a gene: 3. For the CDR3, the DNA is TGCGCCAGCAGCGCACAGGGGGTTAACTATGGCTACACCTTC. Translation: CASSAQGVNYGYTF.

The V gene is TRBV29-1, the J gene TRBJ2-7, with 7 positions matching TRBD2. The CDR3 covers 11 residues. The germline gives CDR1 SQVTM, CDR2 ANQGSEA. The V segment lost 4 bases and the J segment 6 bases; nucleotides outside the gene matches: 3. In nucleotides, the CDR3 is TGCAGCGTTGGGCGGGAGTTCGAGCAGTACTTC. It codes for CSVGREFEQYF.

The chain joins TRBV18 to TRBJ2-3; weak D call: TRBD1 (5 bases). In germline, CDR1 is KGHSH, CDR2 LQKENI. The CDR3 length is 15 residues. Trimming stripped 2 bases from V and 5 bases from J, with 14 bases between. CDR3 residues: CASSPEPGYLDTQYF. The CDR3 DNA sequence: TGTGCCAGCTCACCAGAGCCAGGGTATTTAGATACGCAGTATTTT.

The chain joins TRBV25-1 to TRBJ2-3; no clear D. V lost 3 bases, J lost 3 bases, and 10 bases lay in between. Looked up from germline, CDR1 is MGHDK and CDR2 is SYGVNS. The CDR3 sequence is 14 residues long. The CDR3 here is CASSEGLATDTQYF. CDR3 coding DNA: TGTGCCAGCAGTGAGGGCTTGGCAACAGATACGCAGTATTTT.

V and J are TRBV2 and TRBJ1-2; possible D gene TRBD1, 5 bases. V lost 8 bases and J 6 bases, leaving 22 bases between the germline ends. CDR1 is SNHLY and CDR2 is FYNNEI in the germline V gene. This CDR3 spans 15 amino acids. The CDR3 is CASLVGHKNSHGYTF. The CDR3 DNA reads TGTGCCAGCTTAGTCGGACACAAGAATTCCCATGGCTACACCTTC.

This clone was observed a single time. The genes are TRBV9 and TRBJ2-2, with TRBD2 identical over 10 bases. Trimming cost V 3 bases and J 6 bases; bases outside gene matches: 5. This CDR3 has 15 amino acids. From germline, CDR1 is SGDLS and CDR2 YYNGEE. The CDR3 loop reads CASSAAGGPSGELFF. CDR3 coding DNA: TGTGCCAGCAGCGCAGCGGGAGGGCCTTCCGGGGAGCTGTTTTTT.

CDR3 in amino acids: CASSLPPGLALNEQFF. CDR3 DNA: TGTGCCAGCAGCTTGCCCCCGGGACTAGCGCTCAATGAGCAGTTCTTC. The gene calls are TRBV5-6 and TRBJ2-1; the match to TRBD2 covers 10 bases. The germline V gene has CDR1 SGHDT and CDR2 YYEEEE. Trimming took 1 base from V and 6 from J; bases not matched to a gene: 7. The CDR3 sequence is 16 residues long.

The CDR3 DNA is TGCGCCAGCAGCCAAGGGATACTAGCGGGGGGCGACGCCGGGGAGCTGTTTTTT. Amino acids: CASSQGILAGGDAGELFF. The V call is TRBV4-1, the J call TRBJ2-2; 12 nucleotides line up with TRBD2. The germline V gene has CDR1 MGHRA and CDR2 YSYEKL. The junction had 9 bases not matched to a gene; V was cut back by 1 base and J by 6 bases. The length of the CDR3 is 18 residues.

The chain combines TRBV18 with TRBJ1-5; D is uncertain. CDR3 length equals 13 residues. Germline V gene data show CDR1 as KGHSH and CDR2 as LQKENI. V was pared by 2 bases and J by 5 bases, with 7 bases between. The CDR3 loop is CASSPERYQPQHF. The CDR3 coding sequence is TGTGCCAGCTCACCAGAGAGGTATCAGCCCCAGCATTTT.

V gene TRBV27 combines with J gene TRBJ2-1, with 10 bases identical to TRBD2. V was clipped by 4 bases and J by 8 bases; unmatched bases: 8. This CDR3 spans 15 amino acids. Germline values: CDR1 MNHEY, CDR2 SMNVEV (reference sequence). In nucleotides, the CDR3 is TGTGCCAGCAGTTCTTTACTAGCGGGACTATATGAGCAGTTCTTC. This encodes CASSSLLAGLYEQFF.

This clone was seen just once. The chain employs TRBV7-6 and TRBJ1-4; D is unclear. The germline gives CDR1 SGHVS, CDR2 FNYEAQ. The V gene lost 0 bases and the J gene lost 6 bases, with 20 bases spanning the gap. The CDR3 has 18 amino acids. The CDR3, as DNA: TGTGCCAGCAGCTTAGCGATACGACGGAGAGGGCAGGATGAAAAACTGTTTTTT. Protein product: CASSLAIRRRGQDEKLFF.

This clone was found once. CDR3 loop: CASSALHPTGGYGYTF. CDR3 nucleotides: TGTGCCAGCAGTGCCCTCCACCCGACAGGGGGCTATGGCTACACCTTC. This sequence joins TRBV28 and TRBJ1-2; 9 nucleotides match TRBD1. This CDR3 is 16 amino acids long. Trimming removed 5 bases from V and 4 bases from J; junction bases left unmatched: 11. Germline CDR1 reads MDHEN; CDR2 reads SYDVKM.

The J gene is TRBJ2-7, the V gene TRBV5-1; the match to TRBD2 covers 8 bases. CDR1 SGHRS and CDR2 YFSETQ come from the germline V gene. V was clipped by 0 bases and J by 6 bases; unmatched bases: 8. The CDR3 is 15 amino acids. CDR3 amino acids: CASSLGSGATGEQYF. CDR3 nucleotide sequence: TGCGCCAGCAGCTTGGGTAGCGGGGCCACGGGCGAGCAGTACTTC.

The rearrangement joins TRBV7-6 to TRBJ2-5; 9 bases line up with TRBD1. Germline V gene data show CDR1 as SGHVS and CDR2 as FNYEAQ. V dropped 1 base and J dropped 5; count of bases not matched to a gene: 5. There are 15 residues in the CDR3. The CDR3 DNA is TGTGCCAGCAGCTTAGGTGGGACAGGGCTGGAGACCCAGTACTTC. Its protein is CASSLGGTGLETQYF.

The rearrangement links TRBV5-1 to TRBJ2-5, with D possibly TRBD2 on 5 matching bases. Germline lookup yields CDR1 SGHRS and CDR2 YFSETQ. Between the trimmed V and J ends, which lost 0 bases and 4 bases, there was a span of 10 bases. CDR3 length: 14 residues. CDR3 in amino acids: CASSLAGVRETQYF. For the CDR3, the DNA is TGCGCCAGCAGCTTGGCCGGGGTTCGAGAGACCCAGTACTTC.

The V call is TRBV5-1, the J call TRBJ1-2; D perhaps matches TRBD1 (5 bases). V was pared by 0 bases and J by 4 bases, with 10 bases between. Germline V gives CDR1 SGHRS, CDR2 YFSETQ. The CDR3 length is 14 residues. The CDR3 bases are TGCGCCAGCAGCTTGGCCCAGGGCGGCTATGGCTACACCTTC. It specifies CASSLAQGGYGYTF.

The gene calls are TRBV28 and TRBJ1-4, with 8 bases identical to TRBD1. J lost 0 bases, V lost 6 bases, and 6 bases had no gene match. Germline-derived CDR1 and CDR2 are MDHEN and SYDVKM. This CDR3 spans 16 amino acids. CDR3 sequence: CASSQDRATTNEKLFF. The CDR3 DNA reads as TGTGCCAGCAGCCAGGACAGGGCTACAACTAATGAAAAACTGTTTTTT.

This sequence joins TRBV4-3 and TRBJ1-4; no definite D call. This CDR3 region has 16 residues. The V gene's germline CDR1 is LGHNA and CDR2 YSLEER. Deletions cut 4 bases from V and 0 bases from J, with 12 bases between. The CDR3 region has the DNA TGCGCCAGCAGCCCGGGCGCGGGAACAACTAATGAAAAACTGTTTTTT. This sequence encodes CASSPGAGTTNEKLFF.

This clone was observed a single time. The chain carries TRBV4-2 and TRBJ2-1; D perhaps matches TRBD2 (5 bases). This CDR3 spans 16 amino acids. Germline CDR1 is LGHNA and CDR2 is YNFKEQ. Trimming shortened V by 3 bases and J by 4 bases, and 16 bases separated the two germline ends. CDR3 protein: CASSHEKTGVYNEQFF. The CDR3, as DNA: TGTGCCAGCAGCCATGAAAAGACCGGGGTTTACAATGAGCAGTTCTTC.

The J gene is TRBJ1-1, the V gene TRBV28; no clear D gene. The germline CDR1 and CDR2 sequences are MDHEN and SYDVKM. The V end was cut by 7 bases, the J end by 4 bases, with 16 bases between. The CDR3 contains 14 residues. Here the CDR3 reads CASTPAGKSTEAFF. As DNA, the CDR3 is TGTGCCAGCACCCCTGCGGGGAAAAGCACTGAAGCTTTCTTT.

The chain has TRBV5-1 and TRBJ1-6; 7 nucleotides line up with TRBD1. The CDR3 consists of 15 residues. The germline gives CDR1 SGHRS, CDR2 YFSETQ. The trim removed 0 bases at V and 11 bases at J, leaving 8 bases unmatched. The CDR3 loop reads CASSLDQGVFAPLHF. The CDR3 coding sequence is TGCGCCAGCAGCTTGGATCAGGGGGTATTCGCACCCCTCCACTTT.

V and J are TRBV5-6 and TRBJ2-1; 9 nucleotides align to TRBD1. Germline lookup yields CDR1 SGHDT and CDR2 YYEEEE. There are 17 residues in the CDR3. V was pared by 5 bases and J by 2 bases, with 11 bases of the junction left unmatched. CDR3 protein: CASSPAPTGGAYNEQFF. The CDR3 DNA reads TGTGCCAGCAGTCCAGCCCCTACAGGGGGCGCCTACAATGAGCAGTTCTTC.

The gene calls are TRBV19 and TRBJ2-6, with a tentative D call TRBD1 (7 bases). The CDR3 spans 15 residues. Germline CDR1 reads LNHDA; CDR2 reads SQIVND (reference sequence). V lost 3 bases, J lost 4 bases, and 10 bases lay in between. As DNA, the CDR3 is TGTGCCAGTAGTATTCAGGGGGGCGGGGCCAACGTCCTGACTTTC. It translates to CASSIQGGGANVLTF.